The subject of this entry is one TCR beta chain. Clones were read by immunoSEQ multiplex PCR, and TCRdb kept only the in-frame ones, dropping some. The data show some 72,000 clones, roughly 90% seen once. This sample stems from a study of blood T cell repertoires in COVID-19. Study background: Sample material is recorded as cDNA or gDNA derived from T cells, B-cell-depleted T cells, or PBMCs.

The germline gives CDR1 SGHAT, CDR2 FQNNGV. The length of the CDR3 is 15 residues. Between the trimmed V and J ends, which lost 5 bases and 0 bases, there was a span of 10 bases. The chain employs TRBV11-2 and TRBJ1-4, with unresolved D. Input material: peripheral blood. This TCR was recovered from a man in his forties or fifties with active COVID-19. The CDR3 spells CASSPGVATNEKLFF. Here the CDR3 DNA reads TGTGCCAGCAGCCCTGGAGTCGCAACTAATGAAAAACTGTTTTTT.